A single sample is the source of the 30 T cell receptor beta chains below, sequenced in a study of control samples from healthy donors and cancer patients. Data came from immunoSEQ multiplex PCR; TCRdb stores just in-frame clones and leaves some out. The sample shows just under 150,000 clones, more than 90% of them seen only once. Sequenced material: blood. Source of these receptors: a man aged 25-40 years in good health.

The chain couples TRBV4-1 to TRBJ2-7; tentatively, D is TRBD2 (6 bases). CDR1 is MGHRA, CDR2 YSYEKL, per germline. Trimming stripped 4 bases from V and 0 bases from J, with 13 bases between. This CDR3 region has 15 residues. The CDR3 sequence: CASSPRDGSSYEQYF. In DNA form, the CDR3 reads TGCGCCAGCAGCCCAAGGGACGGGAGCTCCTACGAGCAGTACTTC.

This rearrangement joins TRBV5-1 to TRBJ2-7, with 8 positions matching TRBD2. The CDR3 covers 13 residues. Germline CDR1 is SGHRS and CDR2 is YFSETQ. With 0 bases clipped from V and 6 bases from J, the junction kept 2 bases outside the gene matches. The chain's CDR3 is CASSLAGGREQYF. In nucleotides, the CDR3 is TGCGCCAGCAGCTTGGCGGGGGGGCGCGAGCAGTACTTC.

The CDR3 is CASSWVRDSNTEAFF. CDR3 DNA: TGTGCCAGCAGTTGGGTTCGGGATTCGAACACTGAAGCTTTCTTT. The rearrangement uses TRBV7-9 and TRBJ1-1, with D hard to call. V was cut by 6 bases and J by 1 base, with 15 bases left in between. This CDR3 has 15 residues. Germline assignment: CDR1 SEHNR and CDR2 FQNEAQ (reference sequence).

The rearrangement joins TRBV4-1 to TRBJ2-3, with TRBD1 as a possible D gene (5 bases). CDR3 length: 15 residues. Germline values: CDR1 MGHRA, CDR2 YSYEKL. V gave up 0 bases and J gave up 4 bases, with 11 bases separating them. CDR3 loop: CASSQEGASSDTQYF. CDR3 nucleotide sequence: TGCGCCAGCAGCCAAGAAGGGGCTAGTTCAGATACGCAGTATTTT.

This rearrangement joins TRBV5-6 to TRBJ2-6; D uncertain. The V end lost 6 bases, the J end lost 9 bases, and 10 bases lay between the germline ends. Per the germline V gene, CDR1 is SGHDT and CDR2 is YYEEEE. The CDR3 is 12 residues long. The CDR3 DNA reads as TGTGCCAGCACGGCGGATCACAACGTCCTGACTTTC. As protein: CASTADHNVLTF. The whole variable domain, remainder taken from reference TRBV5-6 and TRBJ2-6, is DAGVTQSPTHLIKTRGQQVTLRCSPKSGHDTVSWYQQALGQGPQFIFQYYEEEERQRGNFPDRFSGHQFPNYSSELNVNALLLGDSALYLCASTADHNVLTFGAGSRLTVL.

The V call is TRBV12-3 or TRBV12-4, the J call TRBJ1-2, with 7 positions matching TRBD1. J gave up 7 bases and V 5 bases, and 4 bases lay outside the gene matches. The CDR3 runs 12 residues. DNA for the CDR3: TGTGCCAGCAGTACGACAGGGACTGGCTACACCTTC. This encodes CASSTTGTGYTF.

This chain links TRBV11-2 with TRBJ2-7; D call uncertain. CDR1 and CDR2 (germline): SGHAT, FQNNGV. CDR3 length: 12 residues. V lost 1 base, J lost 3 bases, and 4 bases lay in between. The CDR3 protein is CASSLGLYEQYF. The CDR3 bases are TGTGCCAGCAGCTTAGGGCTCTACGAGCAGTACTTC.

V usage is TRBV19 and J usage is TRBJ1-1, with 7 bases that match TRBD1. This CDR3 is 14 amino acids long. The V and J ends lost 3 bases and 3 bases, in that order; junction bases with no gene match: 4. Germline lookup yields CDR1 LNHDA and CDR2 SQIVND (reference sequence). The CDR3: CASSMGQFDTEAFF. As DNA, the CDR3 is TGTGCCAGTAGTATGGGACAGTTTGACACTGAAGCTTTCTTT.

The J gene is TRBJ2-2, the V gene TRBV7-3; no clear D. V dropped 5 bases and J dropped 2 bases, with 3 bases sitting between them. The V gene's germline CDR1 is SGHTA and CDR2 FQGTGA. The CDR3 covers 12 residues. The CDR3 DNA sequence: TGTGCCAGCAGCCCCAACACCGGGGAGCTGTTTTTT. Translation: CASSPNTGELFF.

V gene TRBV5-1 combines with J gene TRBJ2-4; no reliable D call. The germline CDR1 and CDR2 sequences are SGHRS and YFSETQ. The CDR3 sequence is 17 residues long. Trimming took off 0 bases at V and 0 bases at J, with 13 bases between the two ends. CDR3 sequence reads: CASSLEGDGLAKNIQYF. The CDR3 DNA reads TGCGCCAGCAGCTTGGAAGGAGACGGTTTAGCCAAAAACATTCAGTACTTC.

This chain joins TRBV27 and TRBJ2-1; 8 bases are a match to TRBD1. The CDR3 spans 14 residues. The ends lost 6 bases at V and 3 bases at J; junction bases unmatched: 4. Looked up from germline, CDR1 is MNHEY and CDR2 is SMNVEV (reference sequence). This chain's CDR3 is CASSVDRVYNEQFF. Written as DNA, the CDR3 is TGTGCCAGCAGCGTGGACAGGGTCTACAATGAGCAGTTCTTC.

A word on this clone: The same CDR3 also results from other DNA sequences found in this sample. The chain joins TRBV29-1 to TRBJ1-2, with 9 bases matching TRBD1. This CDR3 is built from 13 residues. Germline V lookup: CDR1 SQVTM, CDR2 ANQGSEA. Trimming cost V 3 bases and J 7 bases; bases outside gene matches: 6. CDR3 sequence reads: CSVDLQGAGGYTF. In nucleotides, the CDR3 is TGCAGCGTTGATTTACAGGGGGCTGGTGGCTACACCTTC.

This clone was observed a few times. This chain links TRBV12-3 or TRBV12-4 with TRBJ2-7; 8 positions match TRBD2. V lost 6 bases and J lost 7; bases outside the gene matches: 8. CDR3 length equals 13 residues. DNA of the CDR3: TGTGCCAGCAGAGCCGGGACTAGTCGGGAGCAGTACTTC. This encodes CASRAGTSREQYF.

The chain employs TRBV11-2 and TRBJ2-3; D is undetermined. The germline V and J ends were trimmed by 8 bases and 2 bases, with 17 bases remaining between them. The CDR3 is 15 amino acids. Germline lookup yields CDR1 SGHAT and CDR2 FQNNGV. CDR3 loop: CASRHGYTVTDTQYF. The DNA for the CDR3 is TGTGCCAGCCGCCATGGCTACACTGTCACAGATACGCAGTATTTT.

The chain carries TRBV11-2 and TRBJ2-1, with a weak D call TRBD1 (6 bases). Germline loops: CDR1 SGHAT, CDR2 FQNNGV. Trimming stripped 6 bases from V and 2 bases from J, with 11 bases between. This CDR3 is built from 14 residues. Here the CDR3 reads CASRVTGTYNEQFF. The CDR3 DNA follows: TGTGCCAGCAGGGTCACAGGGACCTACAATGAGCAGTTCTTC.

The gene calls are TRBV5-4 and TRBJ2-7; either TRBD1 or TRBD2 may supply D (5 bases each). This CDR3 has 15 amino acids. CDR1 is SGHNT, CDR2 YYREEE, per germline (reference sequence). V was cut by 4 bases and J by 3 bases, with 17 bases left in between. The CDR3 spells CASSQQRGTRYEQYF. The CDR3 nucleotides are TGTGCCAGCAGCCAACAGAGAGGGACGCGCTACGAGCAGTACTTC.

The chain combines TRBV27 with TRBJ1-1; D not resolved. V lost 1 base and J 1 base, leaving 4 bases between the germline ends. Germline values: CDR1 MNHEY, CDR2 SMNVEV (reference sequence). This CDR3 is 13 amino acids long. CDR3 nucleotide sequence: TGTGCCAGCAGTTTATTTACGAACACTGAAGCTTTCTTT. Protein product: CASSLFTNTEAFF.

This clone has more than one count but fewer than ten. The chain employs TRBV19 and TRBJ2-3; 9 positions agree with TRBD2. The CDR3 is 16 amino acids. Per the germline V gene, CDR1 is LNHDA and CDR2 is SQIVND (reference sequence). J lost 6 bases, V lost 3 bases, and 10 bases had no gene match. CDR3 amino acids: CASSIAGRGGSDTQYF. CDR3 DNA: TGTGCCAGTAGTATCGCTGGGCGGGGGGGCTCCGATACGCAGTATTTT.

This clone was seen just once. Different DNA sequences within this sample yield the same CDR3. CDR3 nucleotide sequence: TGTGCCAGTAGTAGGGACAGCTACGAGCAGTACTTC. Translated: CASSRDSYEQYF. The V and J genes are TRBV19 and TRBJ2-7, with TRBD1 matching 7 bases. CDR1 and CDR2 from the germline V gene are LNHDA and SQIVND (reference sequence). V trimming: 4 bases; J trimming: 3 bases; junction bases outside the gene matches: 0. The CDR3 length is 12 residues. The entire variable domain, with the rest obtained from reference TRBV19 and TRBJ2-7, is as follows: DGGITQSPKYLFRKEGQNVTLSCEQNLNHDAMYWYRQDPGQGLRLIYYSQIVNDFQKGDIAEGYSVSREKKESFPLTVTSAQKNPTAFYLCASSRDSYEQYFGPGTRLTVT.

The gene calls are TRBV6-5 and TRBJ1-1, with 10 bases fitting TRBD1. Trimming took 6 bases from V and 6 from J; bases not matched to a gene: 7. The germline CDR1 and CDR2 sequences are MNHEY and SVGAGI. This CDR3 region has 14 residues. The CDR3 DNA is TGTGCCAGCAGCCTGGGGACAGGGGTCCCTGAAGCTTTCTTT. Translating it yields CASSLGTGVPEAFF.

The rearrangement links TRBV7-3 to TRBJ1-1, with TRBD1 matching 7 bases. The CDR3 length is 13 residues. Trimming cost V 7 bases and J 1 base; bases outside gene matches: 3. Germline lookup yields CDR1 SGHTA and CDR2 FQGTGA. CDR3 sequence: CASKQGTNTEAFF. The CDR3 DNA reads as TGTGCCAGCAAACAGGGGACGAACACTGAAGCTTTCTTT.

The chain recombines TRBV9 with TRBJ2-2, with TRBD1 matching over 7 bases. Germline values: CDR1 SGDLS, CDR2 YYNGEE. V was pared by 0 bases and J by 1 base, with 6 bases of the junction left unmatched. The CDR3 totals 17 residues. The CDR3 reads CASSVARQGRNTGELFF. The CDR3 nucleotides read TGTGCCAGCAGCGTAGCCCGACAGGGTAGGAACACCGGGGAGCTGTTTTTT.

CDR3 in DNA: TGTGCCAGCAGCTTCGGGGTGTATGGCTACACCTTC. Amino acids: CASSFGVYGYTF. The rearrangement uses TRBV7-2 and TRBJ1-2; D not certain. With 3 bases removed from V and 5 bases from J, the gap between germline ends came to 7 bases. The CDR3 contains 12 residues. The germline V gene encodes CDR1 SGHTA and CDR2 FQGNSA.

The rearrangement links TRBV5-4 to TRBJ2-5, with D perhaps matching TRBD1 (5 bases). Germline values: CDR1 SGHNT, CDR2 YYREEE (reference sequence). V lost 0 bases and J lost 5, with 14 bases in between. The CDR3 contains 15 residues. CDR3 protein: CASSLDVGAVETQYF. DNA of the CDR3: TGTGCCAGCAGCTTGGATGTTGGGGCCGTGGAGACCCAGTACTTC.

The genes are TRBV29-1 and TRBJ2-7; D is possibly TRBD1 or TRBD2 (5 bases each). The V end was cut by 1 base, the J end by 7 bases, with 14 bases between. Germline lookup yields CDR1 SQVTM and CDR2 ANQGSEA. The CDR3 sequence is 13 residues long. The DNA for the CDR3 is TGCAGCGTTGAAGTGGGAGCAGGGCGAGAGCAGTACTTC. This translates into CSVEVGAGREQYF.

The rearrangement links TRBV29-1 to TRBJ1-2, with D uncertain. CDR1 is SQVTM and CDR2 is ANQGSEA in the germline V gene. CDR3 size: 11 residues. V was shortened by 4 bases and J by 3 bases, with 6 bases between the two germline ends. The CDR3 is CSVGADYGYTF. The CDR3 bases are TGCAGCGTTGGGGCAGACTATGGCTACACCTTC. Full variable domain (outside the CDR3, taken from reference TRBV29-1 and TRBJ1-2): SAVISQKPSRDICQRGTSLTIQCQVDSQVTMMFWYRQQPGQSLTLIATANQGSEATYESGFVIDKFPISRPNLTFSTLTVSNMSPEDSSIYLCSVGADYGYTFGSGTRLTVV.

This rearrangement joins TRBV5-5 to TRBJ1-6; D not resolved. Germline CDR1 is SGHKS and CDR2 is YYEKEE (reference sequence). V lost 1 base, J lost 1 base, and 9 bases lay in between. The CDR3 spans 16 residues. The CDR3 reads CASSLWAGSYNSPLHF. CDR3 coding DNA: TGTGCCAGCAGCTTGTGGGCGGGTTCCTATAATTCACCCCTCCACTTT.

The V call is TRBV5-4, the J call TRBJ2-1, with D uncertain. CDR1 and CDR2 (germline): SGHNT, YYREEE (reference sequence). CDR3 length: 16 residues. Trimming removed 1 base from V and 0 bases from J, with 11 bases in between. CDR3 protein: CASSLLAGASYNEQFF. CDR3 nucleotide sequence: TGTGCCAGCAGCTTGCTTGCAGGTGCCTCCTACAATGAGCAGTTCTTC. The complete variable domain, with remaining parts taken from reference TRBV5-4 and TRBJ2-1, reads ETGVTQSPTHLIKTRGQQVTLRCSSQSGHNTVSWYQQALGQGPQFIFQYYREEENGRGNFPPRFSGLQFPNYSSELNVNALELDDSALYLCASSLLAGASYNEQFFGPGTRLTVL.

This rearrangement joins TRBV5-5 to TRBJ1-2, with D perhaps TRBD1 (5 bases). The germline V gene has CDR1 SGHKS and CDR2 YYEKEE (reference sequence). CDR3 length: 14 amino acids. V was pared by 3 bases and J by 8 bases, with 17 bases between. The CDR3 DNA sequence: TGTGCCAGCAGCTCAGGGACGGACCAAAGGGGCTACACCTTC. As protein: CASSSGTDQRGYTF.

The chain employs TRBV6-4 and TRBJ2-2, with 7 bases fitting TRBD1. Trimming at V came to 1 base and at J to 3 bases, leaving 2 bases not matched to a gene. Germline V gene sequence: CDR1 MRHNA, CDR2 SNTAGT. The CDR3 runs to 15 residues. The CDR3 region is CASSDLGTDTGELFF. Here the CDR3 DNA reads TGTGCCAGCAGTGACTTGGGGACAGACACCGGGGAGCTGTTTTTT.